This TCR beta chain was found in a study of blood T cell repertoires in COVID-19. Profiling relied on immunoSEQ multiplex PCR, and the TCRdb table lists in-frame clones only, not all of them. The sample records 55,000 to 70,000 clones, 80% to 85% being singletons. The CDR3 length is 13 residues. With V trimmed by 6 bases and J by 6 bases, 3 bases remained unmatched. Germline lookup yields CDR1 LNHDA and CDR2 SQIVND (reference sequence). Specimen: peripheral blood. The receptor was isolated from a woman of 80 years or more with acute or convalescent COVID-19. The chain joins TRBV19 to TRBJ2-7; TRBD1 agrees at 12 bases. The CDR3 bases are TGTGCCAGTAGGGGACAGGGGGCAGGCGAGCAGTACTTC. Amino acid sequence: CASRGQGAGEQYF.